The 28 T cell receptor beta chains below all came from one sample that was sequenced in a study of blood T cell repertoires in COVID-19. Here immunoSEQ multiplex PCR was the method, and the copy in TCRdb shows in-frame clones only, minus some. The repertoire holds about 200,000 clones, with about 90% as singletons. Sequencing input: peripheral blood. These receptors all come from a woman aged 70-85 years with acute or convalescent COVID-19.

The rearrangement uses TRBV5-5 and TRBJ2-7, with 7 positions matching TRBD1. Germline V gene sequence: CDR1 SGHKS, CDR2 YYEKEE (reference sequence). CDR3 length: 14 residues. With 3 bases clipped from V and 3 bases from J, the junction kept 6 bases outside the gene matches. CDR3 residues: CASSSLGQVYEQYF. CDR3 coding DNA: TGTGCCAGCAGCTCACTAGGACAGGTCTACGAGCAGTACTTC.

The CDR3 loop reads CASSPRRSSYNEQFF. Written as DNA, the CDR3 is TGCGCCAGCAGCCCCCGGAGGAGCTCCTACAATGAGCAGTTCTTC. V gene TRBV5-1 combines with J gene TRBJ2-1; D possibly corresponds to TRBD2 (5 bases). V lost 4 bases and J lost 0, with 11 bases in between. The CDR3 extends over 15 amino acids. Germline loops: CDR1 SGHRS, CDR2 YFSETQ. Variable domain in full (rest from reference TRBV5-1 and TRBJ2-1): KAGVTQTPRYLIKTRGQQVTLSCSPISGHRSVSWYQQTPGQGLQFLFEYFSETQRNKGNFPGRFSGRQFSNSRSEMNVSTLELGDSALYLCASSPRRSSYNEQFFGPGTRLTVL.

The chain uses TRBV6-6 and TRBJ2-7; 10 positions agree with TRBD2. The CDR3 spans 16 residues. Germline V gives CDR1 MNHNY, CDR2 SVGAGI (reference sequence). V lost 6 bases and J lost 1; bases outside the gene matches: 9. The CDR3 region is CASSRSGAGGSYEQYF. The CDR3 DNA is TGTGCCAGCAGCCGATCGGGAGCGGGAGGGTCCTACGAGCAGTACTTC.

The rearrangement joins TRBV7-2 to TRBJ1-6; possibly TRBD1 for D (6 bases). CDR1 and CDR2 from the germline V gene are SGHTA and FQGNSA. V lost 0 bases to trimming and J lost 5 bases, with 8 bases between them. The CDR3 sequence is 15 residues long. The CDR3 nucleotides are TGTGCCAGCAGCTTAGCGGGGGCACATAATTCACCCCTCCACTTT. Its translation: CASSLAGAHNSPLHF.

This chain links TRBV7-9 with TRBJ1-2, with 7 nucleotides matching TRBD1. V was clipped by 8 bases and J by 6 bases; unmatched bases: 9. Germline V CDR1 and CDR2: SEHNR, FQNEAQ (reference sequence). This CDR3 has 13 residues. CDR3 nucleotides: TGTGCCAGCGAGGGTACAGGGGACCATGGCTACACCTTC. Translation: CASEGTGDHGYTF.

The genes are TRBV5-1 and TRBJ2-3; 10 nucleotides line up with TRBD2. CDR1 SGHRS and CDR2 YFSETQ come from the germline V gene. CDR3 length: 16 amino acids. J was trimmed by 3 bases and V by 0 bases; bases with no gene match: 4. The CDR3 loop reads CASSLAPAGGTDTQYF. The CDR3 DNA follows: TGCGCCAGCAGCTTGGCGCCAGCGGGGGGGACAGATACGCAGTATTTT. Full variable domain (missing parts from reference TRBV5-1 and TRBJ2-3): KAGVTQTPRYLIKTRGQQVTLSCSPISGHRSVSWYQQTPGQGLQFLFEYFSETQRNKGNFPGRFSGRQFSNSRSEMNVSTLELGDSALYLCASSLAPAGGTDTQYFGPGTRLTVL.

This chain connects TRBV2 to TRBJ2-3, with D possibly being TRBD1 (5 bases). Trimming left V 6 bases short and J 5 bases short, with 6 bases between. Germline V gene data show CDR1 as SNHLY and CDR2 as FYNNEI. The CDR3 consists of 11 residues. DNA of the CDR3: TGTGCCAGCAGCGACAGAGATACGCAGTATTTT. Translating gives CASSDRDTQYF.

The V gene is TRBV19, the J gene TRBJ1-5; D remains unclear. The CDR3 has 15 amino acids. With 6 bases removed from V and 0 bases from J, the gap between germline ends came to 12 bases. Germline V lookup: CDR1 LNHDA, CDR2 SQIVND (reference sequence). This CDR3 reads CASSQRAHSNQPQHF. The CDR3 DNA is TGTGCCAGTAGCCAGAGGGCACATAGCAATCAGCCCCAGCATTTT.

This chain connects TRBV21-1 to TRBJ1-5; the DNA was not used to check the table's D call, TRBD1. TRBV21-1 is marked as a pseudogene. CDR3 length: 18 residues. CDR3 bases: TGTGCCAGCAGCAAAGCGGTGGGGGGACAGGGATGGGGCCAGCCCCAGCATTTT. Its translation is CASSKAVGGQGWGQPQHF.

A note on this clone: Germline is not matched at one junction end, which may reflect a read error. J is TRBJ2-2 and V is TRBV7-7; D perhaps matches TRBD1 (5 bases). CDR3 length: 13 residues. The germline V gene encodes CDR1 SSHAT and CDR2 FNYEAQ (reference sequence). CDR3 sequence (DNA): TGTGCTAGCAGCTTAGACAGCACCGGGGAGCTGTTTTTT. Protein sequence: CASSLDSTGELFF.

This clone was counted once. The CDR3 here is CASSIPGSTEAFF. DNA of the CDR3: TGTGCCAGTAGTATTCCGGGGAGCACTGAAGCTTTCTTT. The gene calls are TRBV19 and TRBJ1-1; D is ambiguous. This CDR3 contains 13 residues. Trimming removed 3 bases from V and 4 bases from J, with 9 bases in between. The germline CDR1 and CDR2 sequences are LNHDA and SQIVND (reference sequence).

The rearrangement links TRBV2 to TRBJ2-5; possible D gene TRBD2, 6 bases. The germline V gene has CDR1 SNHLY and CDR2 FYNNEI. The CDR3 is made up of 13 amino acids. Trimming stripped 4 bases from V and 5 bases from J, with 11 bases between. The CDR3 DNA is TGTGCCAGCAGTGTGCGGGGCGGGGAGACCCAGTACTTC. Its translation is CASSVRGGETQYF. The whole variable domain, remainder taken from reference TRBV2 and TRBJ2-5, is EPEVTQTPSHQVTQMGQEVILRCVPISNHLYFYWYRQILGQKVEFLVSFYNNEISEKSEIFDDQFSVERPDGSNFTLKIRSTKLEDSAMYFCASSVRGGETQYFGPGTRLLVL.

The DNA of the CDR3 is TGTGCCAGCAGCTTAGTCGACACTGAAGCTTTCTTT. Its translation is CASSLVDTEAFF. The chain recombines TRBV11-2 with TRBJ1-1; D unresolved. V lost 1 base and J 3 bases, leaving 3 bases between the germline ends. This CDR3 has 12 residues. Germline values: CDR1 SGHAT, CDR2 FQNNGV.

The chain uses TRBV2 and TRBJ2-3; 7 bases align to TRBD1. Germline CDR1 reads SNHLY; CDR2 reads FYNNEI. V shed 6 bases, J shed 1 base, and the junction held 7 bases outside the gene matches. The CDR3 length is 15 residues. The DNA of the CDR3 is TGTGCCAGCAGGGGACAGAACTCCCGCACAGATACGCAGTATTTT. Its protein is CASRGQNSRTDTQYF.

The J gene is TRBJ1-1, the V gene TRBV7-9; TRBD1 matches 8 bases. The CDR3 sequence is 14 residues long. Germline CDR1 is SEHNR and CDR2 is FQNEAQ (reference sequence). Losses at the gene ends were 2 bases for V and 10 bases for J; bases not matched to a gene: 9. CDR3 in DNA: TGTGCCAGCAGCTTAAAGGGCGCCACAGGGGGAGCTTTCTTT. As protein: CASSLKGATGGAFF.

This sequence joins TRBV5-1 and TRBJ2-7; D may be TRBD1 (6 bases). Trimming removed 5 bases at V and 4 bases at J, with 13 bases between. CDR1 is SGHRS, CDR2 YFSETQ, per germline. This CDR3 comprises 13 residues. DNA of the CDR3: TGCGCCAGCAGACTCGGGACAAATTACGAGCAGTACTTC. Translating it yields CASRLGTNYEQYF.

CDR3: CASSRDSFTGELFF. Written as DNA, the CDR3 is TGTGCCAGCAGCCGTGACTCTTTCACCGGGGAGCTGTTTTTT. The V call is TRBV3-1 (or the pseudogene TRBV3-2), the J call TRBJ2-2; D is uncertain. This CDR3 spans 14 amino acids. V was pared by 4 bases and J by 4 bases, with 10 bases between. Germline V gene sequence: CDR1 LGHDT, CDR2 YNNKEL (reference sequence).

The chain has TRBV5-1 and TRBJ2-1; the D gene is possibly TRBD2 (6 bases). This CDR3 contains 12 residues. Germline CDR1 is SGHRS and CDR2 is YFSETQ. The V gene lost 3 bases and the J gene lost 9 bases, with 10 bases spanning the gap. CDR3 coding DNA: TGCGCCAGCAGCTCGTCACTAGCTGAGCAGTTCTTC. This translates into CASSSSLAEQFF. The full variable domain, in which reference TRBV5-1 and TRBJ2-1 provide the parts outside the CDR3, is KAGVTQTPRYLIKTRGQQVTLSCSPISGHRSVSWYQQTPGQGLQFLFEYFSETQRNKGNFPGRFSGRQFSNSRSEMNVSTLELGDSALYLCASSSSLAEQFFGPGTRLTVL.

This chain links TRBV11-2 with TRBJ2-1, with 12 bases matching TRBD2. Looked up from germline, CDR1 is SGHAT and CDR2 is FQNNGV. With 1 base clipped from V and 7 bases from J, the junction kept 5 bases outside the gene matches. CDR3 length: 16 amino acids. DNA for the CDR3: TGTGCCAGCAGCTTAGCTAGCGGGGGGGCAGGAAATGAGCAGTTCTTC. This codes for CASSLASGGAGNEQFF.

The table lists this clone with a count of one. The CDR3 bases are TGTGCCACCAGTGACTATGGACAGGGGGCTGGGGCCAACGTCCTGACTTTC. This sequence encodes CATSDYGQGAGANVLTF. The chain is built from TRBV24-1 and TRBJ2-6; 10 positions agree with TRBD1. CDR1 and CDR2 from the germline V gene are KGHDR and SFDVKD. The CDR3 totals 17 residues. Germline trimming cut 4 bases from V and 2 bases from J; bases unmatched to any gene: 4.

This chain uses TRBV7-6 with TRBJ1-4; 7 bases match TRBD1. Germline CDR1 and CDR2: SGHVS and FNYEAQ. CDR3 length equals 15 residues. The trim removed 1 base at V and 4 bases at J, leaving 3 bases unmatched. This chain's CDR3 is CASSLGQGHNEKLFF. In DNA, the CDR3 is TGTGCCAGCAGCTTAGGACAGGGCCATAATGAAAAACTGTTTTTT.

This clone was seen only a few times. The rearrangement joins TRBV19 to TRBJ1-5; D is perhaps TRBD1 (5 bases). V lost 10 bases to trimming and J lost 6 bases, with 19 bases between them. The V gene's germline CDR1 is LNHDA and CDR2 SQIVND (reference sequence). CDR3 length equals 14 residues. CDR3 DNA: TGTGCCACCTCCGGCGGGGGATGGGCTCAGCCCCAGCATTTT. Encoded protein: CATSGGGWAQPQHF.

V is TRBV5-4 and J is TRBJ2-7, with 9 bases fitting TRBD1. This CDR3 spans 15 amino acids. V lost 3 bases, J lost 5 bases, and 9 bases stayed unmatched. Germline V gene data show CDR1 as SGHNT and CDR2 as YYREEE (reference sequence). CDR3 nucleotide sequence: TGTGCCAGCAGCTGGCCGGGACAGGGCACGAACGAGCAGTACTTC. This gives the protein CASSWPGQGTNEQYF. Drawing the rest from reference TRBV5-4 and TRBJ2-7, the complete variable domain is ETGVTQSPTHLIKTRGQQVTLRCSSQSGHNTVSWYQQALGQGPQFIFQYYREEENGRGNFPPRFSGLQFPNYSSELNVNALELDDSALYLCASSWPGQGTNEQYFGPGTRLTVT.

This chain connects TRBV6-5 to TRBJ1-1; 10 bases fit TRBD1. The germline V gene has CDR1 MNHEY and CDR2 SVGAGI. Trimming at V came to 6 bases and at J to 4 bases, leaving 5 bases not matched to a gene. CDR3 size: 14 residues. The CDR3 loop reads CASRRQGAATEAFF. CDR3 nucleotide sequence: TGTGCCAGCAGACGACAGGGGGCGGCCACTGAAGCTTTCTTT.

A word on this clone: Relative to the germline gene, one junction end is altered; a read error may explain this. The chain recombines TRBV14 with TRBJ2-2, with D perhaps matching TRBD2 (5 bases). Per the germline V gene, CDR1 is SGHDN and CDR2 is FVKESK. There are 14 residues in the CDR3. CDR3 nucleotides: TGTGCCAGCAACCAAGGGAGATTTACCGGGGAGCTGTTTTTT. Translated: CASNQGRFTGELFF.

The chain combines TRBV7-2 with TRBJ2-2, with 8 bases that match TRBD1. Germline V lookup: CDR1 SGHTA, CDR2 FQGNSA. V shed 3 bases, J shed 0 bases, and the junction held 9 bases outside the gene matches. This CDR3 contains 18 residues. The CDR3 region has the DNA TGTGCCAGCAGCTTCGTGGGACAGGCCTTCGCGAACACCGGGGAGCTGTTTTTT. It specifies CASSFVGQAFANTGELFF.

CDR3 sequence reads: CASSLEGPGTSLELFF. In DNA form, the CDR3 reads TGTGCCAGCAGCTTAGAAGGTCCCGGGACTAGCTTGGAGCTGTTTTTT. J is TRBJ2-2 and V is TRBV7-2; 9 bases map to TRBD2. J was trimmed by 10 bases and V by 1 base; bases with no gene match: 10. CDR3 size: 16 residues. The V gene's germline CDR1 is SGHTA and CDR2 FQGNSA.

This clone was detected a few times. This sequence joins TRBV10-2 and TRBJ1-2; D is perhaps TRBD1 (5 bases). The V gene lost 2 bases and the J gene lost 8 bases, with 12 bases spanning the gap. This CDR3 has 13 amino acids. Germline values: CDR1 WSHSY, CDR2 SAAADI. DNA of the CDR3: TGCGCCAGCAGTGAGAAAAGGGGTCAAGGCTACACCTTC. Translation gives CASSEKRGQGYTF.